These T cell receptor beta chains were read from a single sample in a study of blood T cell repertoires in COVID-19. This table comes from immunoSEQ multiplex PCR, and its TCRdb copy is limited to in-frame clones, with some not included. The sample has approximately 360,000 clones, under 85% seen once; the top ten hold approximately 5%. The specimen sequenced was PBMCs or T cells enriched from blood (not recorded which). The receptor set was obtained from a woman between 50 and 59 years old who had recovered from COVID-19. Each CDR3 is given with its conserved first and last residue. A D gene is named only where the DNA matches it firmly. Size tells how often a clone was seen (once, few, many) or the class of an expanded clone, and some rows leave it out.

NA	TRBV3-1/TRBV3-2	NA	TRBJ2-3	TGTGCCAGCAGCCTGCGGAGCACAGATACGCAGTATTTT	CASSLRSTDTQYF
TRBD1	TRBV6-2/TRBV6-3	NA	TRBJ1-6	TGTGCCAGCAGTCCCCGGGACAGGGTTCGGAATTCACCCCTCCACTTT	CASSPRDRVRNSPLHF
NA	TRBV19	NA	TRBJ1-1	TGTGCCAGTATCAGGACAACTGGGTGGGGTAACACTGAAGCTTTCTTT	CASIRTTGWGNTEAFF
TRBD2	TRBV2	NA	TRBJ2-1	TGTGCCAGCAGTGATTATGCCTCGGGACTAGTTATCGATGAGCAGTTCTTC	CASSDYASGLVIDEQFF
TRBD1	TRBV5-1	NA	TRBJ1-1	TGCGCCAGCAGCGAGGGACAGGGTGGGAACACTGAAGCTTTCTTT	CASSEGQGGNTEAFF
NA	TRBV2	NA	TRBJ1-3	TGTGCCAGCAGTGGAGACTCTAACACCATATATTTT	CASSGDSNTIYF
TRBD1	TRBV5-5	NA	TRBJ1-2	TGTGCCAGCAGCCCCACAGGGGACGGCTACACCTTC	CASSPTGDGYTF
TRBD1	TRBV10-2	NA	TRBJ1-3	TGCGCCAGCTCGATCGGCGGGACAGCTGGAAACACCATATATTTT	CASSIGGTAGNTIYF
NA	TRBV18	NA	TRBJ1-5	TGTGCCAGCTCACGCTCAAGCCGGGGGGGAGGCAATCAGCCCCAGCATTTT	CASSRSSRGGGNQPQHF
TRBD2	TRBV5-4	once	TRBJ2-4	TGTGCCAGCAGCCGGTCTAGCGGGGGGGAAAACATTCAGTACTTC	CASSRSSGGENIQYF
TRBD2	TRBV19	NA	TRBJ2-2	TGTGCCAGTACCAGTAGCGGGAGTCCGTACGGGGAGCTGTTTTTT	CASTSSGSPYGELFF
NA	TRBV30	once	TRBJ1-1	TGTGCCTGGAGTTACCGAAAGGGGTCGAACACTGAAGCTTTCTTT	CAWSYRKGSNTEAFF
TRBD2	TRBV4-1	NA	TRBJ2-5	TGCGCCAGCAGCCAAGGAGCGGGGCAAGAGACCCAGTACTTC	CASSQGAGQETQYF
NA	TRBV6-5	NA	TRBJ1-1	TGTGCCAGCAGTCACGCGGGCACTGAAGCTTTCTTT	CASSHAGTEAFF
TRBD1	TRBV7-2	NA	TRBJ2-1	TGTGCCAGCAGCCCCCGGGACAGTCCCTACAATGAGCAGTTCTTC	CASSPRDSPYNEQFF
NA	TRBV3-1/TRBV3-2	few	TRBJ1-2	TGTGCCAGCAGCCAACGCGGCAGTAGACTATCTAACTATGGCTACACCTTC	CASSQRGSRLSNYGYTF
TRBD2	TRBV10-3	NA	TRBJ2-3	TGTGCCATCAGTCCCAGCGGGAGAAACACAGATACGCAGTATTTT	CAISPSGRNTDTQYF
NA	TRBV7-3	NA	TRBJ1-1	TGTGCCAGCGGCGCAGGGGTGAACACTGAAGCTTTCTTT	CASGAGVNTEAFF
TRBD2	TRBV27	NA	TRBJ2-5	TGTGCCAGCAGTCCCCACGCGACTAGCGGGAGGGGAGAGACCCAGTACTTC	CASSPHATSGRGETQYF
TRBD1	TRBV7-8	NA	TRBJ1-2	TGTGCCAGCAGCTTAGCCCAGGGGGCTCACTATGGCTACACCTTC	CASSLAQGAHYGYTF
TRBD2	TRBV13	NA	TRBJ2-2	TGTGCCAGCAGCTTCCCCCTACTAGCGGGGGGGAGAGCGACCGGGGAGCTGTTTTTT	CASSFPLLAGGRATGELFF
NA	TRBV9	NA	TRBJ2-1	TGTGCCAGCAGCGTTATAGCTGCGAGTGAGCAGTTCTTC	CASSVIAASEQFF
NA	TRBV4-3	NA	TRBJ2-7	TGCGCCAGCAGCCAAGATACGCTAAGCTCCTACGAGCAGTACTTC	CASSQDTLSSYEQYF
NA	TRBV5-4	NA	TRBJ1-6	TGTGCCAGCAGCTTGGGACAGTCAGATAAAAATAATTCACCCCTCCACTTT	CASSLGQSDKNNSPLHF
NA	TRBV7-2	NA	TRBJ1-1	TGTGCCAGCAAAAGCGTTCGGAGCACTGAAGCTTTCTTT	CASKSVRSTEAFF
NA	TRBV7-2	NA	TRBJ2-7	TGTGCCAGCAGCTTAGCGAACAGGGCCTACGAGCAGTACTTC	CASSLANRAYEQYF
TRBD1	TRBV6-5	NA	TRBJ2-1	TGTGCCAGCAGTCTACAGGGGGCAATTTATGAGCAGTTCTTC	CASSLQGAIYEQFF
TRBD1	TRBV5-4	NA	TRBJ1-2	TGTGCCAGCAGCCAAGCCGCGACAGGGGCCCGAGTAGGCTACACCTTC	CASSQAATGARVGYTF
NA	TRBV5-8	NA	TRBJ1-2	TGTGCCAGCAGGCGTGGCCCAGGCTATGGCTACACCTTC	CASRRGPGYGYTF
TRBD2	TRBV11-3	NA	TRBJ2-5	TGTGCCAGCAGCTCCGGACTAGAGTGGCTCGTGCCCCAGTACTTC	CASSSGLEWLVPQYF
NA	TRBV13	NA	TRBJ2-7	TGTGCCAGCAGCTTAGGAGGTGGGGGCAGTCGCCACGAGCAGTACTTC	CASSLGGGGSRHEQYF
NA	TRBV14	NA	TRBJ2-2	TGTGCCAGCAGCCTAGTTTCCACCGGGGAGCTGTTTTTT	CASSLVSTGELFF
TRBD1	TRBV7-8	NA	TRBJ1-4	TGTGCCAGCAGCTCATACAGGGGAACGGATGAAAAACTGTTTTTT	CASSSYRGTDEKLFF
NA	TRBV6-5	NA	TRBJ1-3	TGTGCCAGCAGACGAGGGGGGGGAGGAAACACCATATATTTT	CASRRGGGGNTIYF
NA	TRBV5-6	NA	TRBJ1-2	TGTGCCAGCAGCTCACTCGGCTATGGCTACACCTTC	CASSSLGYGYTF